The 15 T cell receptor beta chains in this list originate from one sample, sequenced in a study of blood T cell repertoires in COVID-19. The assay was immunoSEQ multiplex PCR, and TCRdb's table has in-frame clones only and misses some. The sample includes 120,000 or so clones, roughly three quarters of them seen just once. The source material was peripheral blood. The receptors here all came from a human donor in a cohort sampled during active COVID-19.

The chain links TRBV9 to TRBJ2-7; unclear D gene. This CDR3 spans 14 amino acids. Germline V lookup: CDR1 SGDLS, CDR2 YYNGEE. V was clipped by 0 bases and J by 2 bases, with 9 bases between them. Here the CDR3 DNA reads TGTGCCAGCAGCGTAGCCCTCGTCCCCTACGAGCAGTACTTC. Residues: CASSVALVPYEQYF.

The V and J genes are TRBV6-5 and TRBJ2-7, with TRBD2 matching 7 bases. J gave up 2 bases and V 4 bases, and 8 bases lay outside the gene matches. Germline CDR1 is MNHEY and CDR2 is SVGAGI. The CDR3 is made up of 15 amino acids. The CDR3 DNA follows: TGTGCCAGCAGTTCCCCTGGGGGGGTTCCCTACGAGCAGTACTTC. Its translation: CASSSPGGVPYEQYF.

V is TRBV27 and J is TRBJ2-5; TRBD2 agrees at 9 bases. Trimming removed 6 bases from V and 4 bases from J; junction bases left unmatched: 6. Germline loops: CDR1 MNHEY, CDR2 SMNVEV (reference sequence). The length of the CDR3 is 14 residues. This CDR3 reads CASSLSSGGETQYF. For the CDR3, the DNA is TGTGCCAGCAGCCTCAGTAGCGGGGGAGAGACCCAGTACTTC.

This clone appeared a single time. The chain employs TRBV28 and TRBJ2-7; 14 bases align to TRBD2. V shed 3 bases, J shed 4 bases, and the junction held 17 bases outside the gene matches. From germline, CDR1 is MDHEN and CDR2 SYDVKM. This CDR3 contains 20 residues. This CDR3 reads CASSFPLTSIGTSGGYEQYF. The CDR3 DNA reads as TGTGCCAGCAGTTTCCCTCTAACATCAATTGGGACTAGCGGGGGTTACGAGCAGTACTTC.

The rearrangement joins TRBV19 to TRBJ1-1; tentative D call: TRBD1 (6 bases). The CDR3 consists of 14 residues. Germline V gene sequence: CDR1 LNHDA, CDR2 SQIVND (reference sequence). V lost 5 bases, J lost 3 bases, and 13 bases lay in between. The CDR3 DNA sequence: TGTGCCAGTAGTGAAACAACAGGGTACACTGAAGCTTTCTTT. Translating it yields CASSETTGYTEAFF.

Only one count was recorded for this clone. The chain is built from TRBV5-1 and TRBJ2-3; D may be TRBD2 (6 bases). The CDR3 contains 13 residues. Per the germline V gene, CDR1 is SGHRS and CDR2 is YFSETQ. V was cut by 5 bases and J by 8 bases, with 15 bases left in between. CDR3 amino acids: CASRGGNTGTQYF. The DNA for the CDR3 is TGCGCCAGCAGGGGCGGGAACACGGGTACGCAGTATTTT.

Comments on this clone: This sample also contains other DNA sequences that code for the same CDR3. CDR3 coding DNA: TGCGCCAGCAGCCAAGATAGGGGCTACGAGCAGTACTTC. Translation: CASSQDRGYEQYF. J is TRBJ2-7 and V is TRBV4-1; possible D gene TRBD1, 5 bases. CDR3 length: 13 amino acids. The germline CDR1 and CDR2 sequences are MGHRA and YSYEKL. The ends were cut back, 0 bases at V and 3 bases at J, with 6 bases in the middle.

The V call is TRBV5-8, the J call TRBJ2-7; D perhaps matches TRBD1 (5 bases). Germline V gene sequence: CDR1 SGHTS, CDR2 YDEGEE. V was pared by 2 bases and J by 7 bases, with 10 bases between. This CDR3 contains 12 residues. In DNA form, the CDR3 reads TGTGCCAGCAGCTTATCCAAGGGGGAGCAGTACTTC. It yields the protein CASSLSKGEQYF.

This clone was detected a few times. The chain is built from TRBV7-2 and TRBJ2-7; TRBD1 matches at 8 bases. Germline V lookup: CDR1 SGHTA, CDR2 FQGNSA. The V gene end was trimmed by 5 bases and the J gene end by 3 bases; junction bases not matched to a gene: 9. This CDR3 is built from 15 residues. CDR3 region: CASSPGGPNLYEQYF. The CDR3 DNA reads TGTGCCAGCAGCCCAGGGGGCCCAAACCTCTACGAGCAGTACTTC. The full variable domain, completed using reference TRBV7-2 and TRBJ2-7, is GAGVSQSPSNKVTEKGKDVELRCDPISGHTALYWYRQSLGQGLEFLIYFQGNSAPDKSGLPSDRFSAERTGGSVSTLTIQRTQQEDSAVYLCASSPGGPNLYEQYFGPGTRLTVT.

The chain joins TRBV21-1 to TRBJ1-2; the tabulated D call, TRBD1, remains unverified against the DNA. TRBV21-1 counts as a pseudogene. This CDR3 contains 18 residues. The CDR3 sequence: CASSKEGRGRFVNYGYTF. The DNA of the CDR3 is TGTGCCAGCAGCAAAGAGGGCAGGGGGCGGTTCGTTAACTATGGCTACACCTTC.

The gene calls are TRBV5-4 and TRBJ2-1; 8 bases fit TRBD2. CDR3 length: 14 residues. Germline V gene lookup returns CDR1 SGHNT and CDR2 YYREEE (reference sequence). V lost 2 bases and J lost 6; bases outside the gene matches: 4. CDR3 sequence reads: CASSLVGGGNEQFF. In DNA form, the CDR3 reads TGTGCCAGCAGCTTAGTCGGGGGGGGCAATGAGCAGTTCTTC.

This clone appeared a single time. CDR3 in amino acids: CASSHTVNYGYTF. For the CDR3, the DNA is TGTGCCAGCAGTCATACAGTGAACTATGGCTACACCTTC. This chain links TRBV12-3 or TRBV12-4 with TRBJ1-2; D uncertain. With 5 bases removed from V and 2 bases from J, the gap between germline ends came to 9 bases. The CDR3 loop spans 13 amino acids.

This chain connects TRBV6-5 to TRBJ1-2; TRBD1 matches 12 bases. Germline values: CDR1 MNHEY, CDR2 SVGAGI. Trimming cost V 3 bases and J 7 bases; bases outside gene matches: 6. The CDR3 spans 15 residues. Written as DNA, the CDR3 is TGTGCCAGCAGTTATCCCGGGACAGGGGGCAGTGGCTACACCTTC. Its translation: CASSYPGTGGSGYTF.

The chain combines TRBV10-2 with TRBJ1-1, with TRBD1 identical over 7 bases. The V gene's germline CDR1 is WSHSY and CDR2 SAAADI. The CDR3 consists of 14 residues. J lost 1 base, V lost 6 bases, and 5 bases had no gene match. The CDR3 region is CASRPGQQNTEAFF. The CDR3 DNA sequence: TGCGCCAGCAGGCCGGGACAGCAGAACACTGAAGCTTTCTTT.

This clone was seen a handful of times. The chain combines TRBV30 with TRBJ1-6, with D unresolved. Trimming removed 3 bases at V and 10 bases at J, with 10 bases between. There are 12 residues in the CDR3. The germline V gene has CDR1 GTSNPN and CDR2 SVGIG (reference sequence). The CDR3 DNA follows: TGTGCCTGGAGGGGCCCGGGGTCACCCCTCCACTTT. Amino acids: CAWRGPGSPLHF.